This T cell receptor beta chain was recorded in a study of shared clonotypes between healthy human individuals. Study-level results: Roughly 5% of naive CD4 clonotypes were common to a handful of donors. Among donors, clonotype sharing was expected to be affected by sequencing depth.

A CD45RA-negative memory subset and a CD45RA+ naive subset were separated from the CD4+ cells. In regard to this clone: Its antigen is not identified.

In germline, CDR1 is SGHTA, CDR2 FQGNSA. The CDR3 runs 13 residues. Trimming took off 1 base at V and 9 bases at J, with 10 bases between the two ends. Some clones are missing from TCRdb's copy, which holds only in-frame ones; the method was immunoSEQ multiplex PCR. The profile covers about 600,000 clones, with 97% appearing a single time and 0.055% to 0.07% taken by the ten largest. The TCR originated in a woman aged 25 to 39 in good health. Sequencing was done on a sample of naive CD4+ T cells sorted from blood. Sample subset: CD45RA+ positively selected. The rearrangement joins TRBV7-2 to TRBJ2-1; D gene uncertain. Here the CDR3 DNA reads TGTGCCAGCAGCTTAGTCTTGTCGGTTGAGCAGTTCTTC. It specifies CASSLVLSVEQFF.